This T cell receptor beta chain was identified during a study of preoperative IRX-2 immunotherapy in early breast cancer. The V gene's germline CDR1 is MNHGY and CDR2 SAAAGT. V shed 5 bases and J shed 0 bases, with 18 bases lying between them. The CDR3 is made up of 17 amino acids. TCRdb keeps only in-frame clones here, not all; method: immunoSEQ multiplex PCR. The sample holds around 30,000 clones, about four fifths seen once. Treatment denoted: preoperative locoregional IRX-2 cytokine immunotherapy. Patients received preoperative, locoregional IRX-2 cytokine immunotherapy in a phase Ib study. The TCR comes from a human donor with breast cancer. The sample consisted of lymph node tissue, taken before IRX-2 immunotherapy. V and J are TRBV6-8 and TRBJ2-3; D may be TRBD2 (5 bases). In DNA, the CDR3 is TGTGCCAGCAGTCCTACCCTCCGGGGAACTAGCACAGATACGCAGTATTTT. This sequence encodes CASSPTLRGTSTDTQYF.